The present entry profiles one TCR beta chain with its context. The target antigen is unknown. Repertoires were generated with immunoSEQ multiplex PCR, while TCRdb's copy carries only in-frame clones and drops some. The sample holds under 1,000 clones; about 16% are singletons and the top ten take less than 20%. These data belong to a study of T cells in localized non-small cell lung cancer. Study-wide points: Measurement of T cell clonality placed uninvolved adjacent lung highest, above the level in tumor. Since sequencing was restricted to only one region of the tumor, intratumor heterogeneity remains a possibility. Among blood samples, higher T cell density accompanied longer overall survival. When the top 100 tumor clones were examined, a median approximately 59 of them also appeared in the adjacent lung, which was paired and uninvolved.

The germline V gene encodes CDR1 SGHRS and CDR2 YFSETQ. CDR3 length: 15 amino acids. Between the trimmed V and J ends, which lost 4 bases and 3 bases, there was a span of 17 bases. Sequences were derived from lung tumor tissue, sampled before any cancer treatment. The chain combines TRBV5-1 with TRBJ2-7; D possibly corresponds to TRBD1 (9 bases). The sequence was collected from a female donor over 55 with stage I squamous cell lung carcinoma. The chain's CDR3 is CASSPGGTGNYEQYF. DNA for the CDR3: TGCGCCAGCAGCCCGGGGGGGACAGGGAACTACGAGCAGTACTTC.